This T cell receptor beta chain was sequenced for a study of regulatory T cells in long-lasting Graves disease. Overall study: The term persistent Graves' disease signified upward of 5 years on antithyroid drugs with positive TSH receptor antibodies. Points from the study as a whole: Newly diagnosed Graves' patients had higher TCR diversity than persistent ones.

About this clonotype itself: The antigen is unknown.

Time point indicated: persistent/refractory GD, antithyroid drugs over 5 years with positive TRAb. Extracted RNA from PBMCs served as the source of the TCR library. Relying on iRepertoire HTBI primers and Arm-PCR of CDR3 regions, the team built TCR beta libraries. Each CDR3 protein gets one entry after TCRdb re-called the multiplex PCR reads with MiXCR. The sample has approximately 690,000 distinct CDR3 sequences, 30% seen once. The length of the CDR3 is 16 residues. Germline V lookup: CDR1 MGHRA, CDR2 YSYEKL. Unmatched junction bases numbered 8, after V lost 2 bases and J lost 4 bases. The rearrangement uses TRBV4-1 and TRBJ1-1, with 9 bases lining up with TRBD1. The sequencing here drew on peripheral blood mononuclear cells (PBMCs), taken when the disease was refractory, from a patient treated with antithyroid drugs. The receptor comes from a female donor with Graves disease. DNA of the CDR3: TGCGCCAGCAGCCAACAACTGGGACAGGGACCCACTGAAGCTTTCTTT. This codes for CASSQQLGQGPTEAFF.